The 18 T cell receptor beta chains presented below share a single source sample, sequenced in a study of shared clonotypes between healthy human individuals. Repertoires were generated with immunoSEQ multiplex PCR, while TCRdb's copy carries only in-frame clones and drops some. This sample has some 1.4 million clones, with over 95% found just once. Sequences were obtained from naive CD4+ T cells sorted from blood. Subset here: CD45RA+ positively selected. The receptors shown here come from a man aged 25-40 years in good health.

The chain is built from TRBV2 and TRBJ2-5; D unclear. Germline values: CDR1 SNHLY, CDR2 FYNNEI. The CDR3 consists of 13 residues. V lost 6 bases and J 5 bases, leaving 13 bases between the germline ends. DNA for the CDR3: TGTGCCAGCAGGAACAAACCGTGGGAGACCCAGTACTTC. It encodes CASRNKPWETQYF.

The genes are TRBV11-2 and TRBJ2-1; unclear D gene. The CDR3 runs 12 residues. The V and J ends lost 6 bases and 2 bases respectively, with 5 bases between them. Germline values: CDR1 SGHAT, CDR2 FQNNGV. The CDR3 DNA is TGTGCCAGCAGAGACACCTACAATGAGCAGTTCTTC. Translated, it gives CASRDTYNEQFF.

The chain has TRBV7-8 and TRBJ2-3; perhaps TRBD1 as D (5 bases). V lost 2 bases and J 14 bases, leaving 14 bases between the germline ends. Germline CDR1 SGHVS, CDR2 FQNEAQ. The CDR3 runs 12 residues. CDR3 coding DNA: TGTGCCAGCAGCTTAAGCCAGGGCCCATCGTATTTT. It specifies CASSLSQGPSYF.

The gene calls are TRBV19 and TRBJ1-1, with 7 bases matching TRBD1. There are 14 residues in the CDR3. Per germline, CDR1 LNHDA and CDR2 SQIVND (reference sequence). V shed 3 bases, J shed 1 base, and the junction held 2 bases outside the gene matches. The CDR3 protein is CASSIRGWNTEAFF. The DNA for the CDR3 is TGTGCCAGTAGTATCAGGGGGTGGAACACTGAAGCTTTCTTT.

This clone was detected only once. V is TRBV27 and J is TRBJ2-4; D uncertain. Germline V lookup: CDR1 MNHEY, CDR2 SMNVEV (reference sequence). Trimming pared 3 bases from V and 0 bases from J, leaving 9 bases between. The CDR3 loop spans 15 amino acids. The CDR3, as DNA: TGTGCCAGCAGTTTTTTCCCTTTAGCCAAAAACATTCAGTACTTC. Protein sequence: CASSFFPLAKNIQYF.

CDR3 nucleotides: TGTGCCAGCAGTGAAGCGCAGCGGACACGGGAAGGGGAGACCCAGTACTTC. Translated: CASSEAQRTREGETQYF. The V gene is TRBV2, the J gene TRBJ2-5, with D possibly being TRBD1 or TRBD2 (5 bases each). The V gene lost 0 bases and the J gene lost 5 bases, with 19 bases spanning the gap. The CDR3 has 17 amino acids. Per the germline V gene, CDR1 is SNHLY and CDR2 is FYNNEI.

The CDR3 spells CASSYGQGAGTGELFF. CDR3 DNA: TGTGCCAGCAGTTACGGTCAGGGGGCTGGCACCGGGGAGCTGTTTTTT. The chain recombines TRBV6-6 with TRBJ2-2, with 8 positions matching TRBD1. The J segment lost 4 bases and the V segment lost 2 bases, leaving 6 bases of the junction unmatched. Germline V gene data show CDR1 as MNHNY and CDR2 as SVGAGI (reference sequence). The CDR3 loop spans 16 amino acids.

The chain couples TRBV28 to TRBJ2-1, with D unclear. The germline V and J ends were trimmed by 1 base and 7 bases, with 17 bases remaining between them. CDR3 length: 16 amino acids. CDR1 is MDHEN, CDR2 SYDVKM, per germline. The CDR3 bases are TGTGCCAGCAGTTTATTAGGCGCACTAAAGAGGAATGAGCAGTTCTTC. Translation gives CASSLLGALKRNEQFF.

This rearrangement joins TRBV21-1 to TRBJ1-5. TRBV21-1 is designated a pseudogene. The CDR3 is 17 residues long. The CDR3 DNA reads as TGTGCCAGCAGCGATTGCTGGGGGGGGGCGGCCGCTCAGCCCCAGCATTTT. This gives the protein CASSDCWGGAAAQPQHF.

This clone was detected only once. The chain combines TRBV27 with TRBJ2-2; a possible D gene is TRBD1 (5 bases). Germline CDR1 reads MNHEY; CDR2 reads SMNVEV (reference sequence). This CDR3 is 16 amino acids long. Trimming stripped 3 bases from V and 0 bases from J, with 11 bases between. The CDR3 region has the DNA TGTGCCAGCAGTTTGCGACAGACAGCGAACACCGGGGAGCTGTTTTTT. Amino acid sequence: CASSLRQTANTGELFF.

V and J are TRBV7-2 and TRBJ2-1, with 12 nucleotides matching TRBD2. Unmatched junction bases numbered 6, after V lost 5 bases and J lost 7 bases. This CDR3 has 15 amino acids. Germline loops: CDR1 SGHTA, CDR2 FQGNSA. CDR3 nucleotide sequence: TGTGCCAGCAGCAAAGGGACTAGCGGGTTGAATGAGCAGTTCTTC. Translated, it gives CASSKGTSGLNEQFF.

This clone appeared a single time. The rearrangement uses TRBV5-1 and TRBJ2-2; TRBD2 matches 12 bases. This CDR3 contains 16 residues. V was pared by 5 bases and J by 7 bases, with 9 bases of the junction left unmatched. CDR1 is SGHRS and CDR2 is YFSETQ in the germline V gene. CDR3 sequence reads: CASRVTSGSLFGELFF. The CDR3 nucleotides are TGCGCCAGCAGAGTGACTAGCGGGAGCCTTTTCGGGGAGCTGTTTTTT.

This sequence joins TRBV19 and TRBJ2-3; D possibly matches TRBD1 or TRBD2 (6 bases each). V lost 5 bases, J lost 6 bases, and 27 bases lay in between. There are 18 residues in the CDR3. From germline, CDR1 is LNHDA and CDR2 SQIVND (reference sequence). This CDR3 is CASSPSWGAPPRRDTQYF. In nucleotides, the CDR3 is TGTGCCAGTAGTCCTTCTTGGGGGGCTCCTCCGCGTCGGGATACGCAGTATTTT. Complete variable domain (other parts from reference TRBV19 and TRBJ2-3): DGGITQSPKYLFRKEGQNVTLSCEQNLNHDAMYWYRQDPGQGLRLIYYSQIVNDFQKGDIAEGYSVSREKKESFPLTVTSAQKNPTAFYLCASSPSWGAPPRRDTQYFGPGTRLTVL.

This clone occurred once. The rearrangement joins TRBV6-6 to TRBJ2-7; the match to TRBD2 covers 7 bases. Germline V gives CDR1 MNHNY, CDR2 SVGAGI (reference sequence). The junction had 11 bases not matched to a gene; V was cut back by 6 bases and J by 0 bases. The CDR3 runs 16 residues. CDR3: CASSVGGADASYEQYF. CDR3 DNA: TGTGCCAGCAGCGTGGGAGGGGCTGATGCCTCCTACGAGCAGTACTTC.

This chain uses TRBV7-8 with TRBJ1-5, with a possible D match to TRBD1 (6 bases). CDR1 and CDR2 from the germline V gene are SGHVS and FQNEAQ. This CDR3 contains 17 residues. The V end was cut by 2 bases, the J end by 0 bases, with 14 bases between. DNA of the CDR3: TGTGCCAGCAGCTTACATGTCTGGACAGCTAGCAATCAGCCCCAGCATTTT. Protein sequence: CASSLHVWTASNQPQHF.

V and J are TRBV5-1 and TRBJ2-1; D perhaps matches TRBD2 (5 bases). The V end lost 6 bases, the J end lost 7 bases, and 17 bases lay between the germline ends. Looked up from germline, CDR1 is SGHRS and CDR2 is YFSETQ. The CDR3 is made up of 14 amino acids. CDR3: CASTKGSSLNEQFF. The DNA of the CDR3 is TGCGCCAGCACAAAGGGATCTAGCCTTAATGAGCAGTTCTTC.

J is TRBJ1-1 and V is TRBV27; TRBD1 might be the D (5 bases). The V gene lost 4 bases and the J gene lost 5 bases, with 14 bases spanning the gap. Germline V lookup: CDR1 MNHEY, CDR2 SMNVEV (reference sequence). This CDR3 has 14 amino acids. The CDR3 DNA reads TGTGCCAGCAGTTCCAGGGCCGAGTTGACTGAAGCTTTCTTT. Residues: CASSSRAELTEAFF.

This rearrangement joins TRBV5-1 to TRBJ2-7; D may be TRBD2 (6 bases). Looked up from germline, CDR1 is SGHRS and CDR2 is YFSETQ. The CDR3 extends over 13 amino acids. Trimming cost V 7 bases and J 2 bases, with 13 bases left between them. CDR3 DNA sequence: TGCGCCAGCCGACTCGGGGGTGCCTACGAGCAGTACTTC. Amino acid sequence: CASRLGGAYEQYF.